One sample yielded the 4 T cell receptor beta chains listed below, sequenced in a study of identical twins. TCRdb used MiXCR to reprocess the 5' RACE reads, holding one entry per CDR3 protein. The repertoire holds about 280,000 distinct CDR3 sequences, with more than 6.5% as singletons. The same data also contributed to another study, on yellow fever vaccine responses in identical twins.

Sequenced material: memory (CD45RO+) T cells sorted from blood. These receptors were obtained from a woman aged 18-29 years in good health.

The chain has TRBV4-1 and TRBJ2-1; 9 bases are a match to TRBD2. Germline CDR1 MGHRA, CDR2 YSYEKL. After removal of 0 bases from V and 7 bases from J, the junction contained 10 bases not matched to a gene. This CDR3 region has 17 residues. CDR3 residues: CASSQDFMAGGRNEQFF. The CDR3 coding sequence is TGCGCCAGCAGCCAAGATTTCATGGCGGGGGGGCGGAATGAGCAGTTCTTC.

The rearrangement joins TRBV7-3 to TRBJ2-3; D is undetermined. With 0 bases removed from V and 0 bases from J, the gap between germline ends came to 10 bases. CDR3 length equals 16 residues. Per the germline V gene, CDR1 is SGHTA and CDR2 is FQGTGA. Written as DNA, the CDR3 is TGTGCCAGCAGCTTAACCCCCGCGGCTAGCACAGATACGCAGTATTTT. It is translated as CASSLTPAASTDTQYF.

This clonotype was counted only a few times. The chain links TRBV27 to TRBJ2-7, with 7 bases aligning to TRBD1. Trimming cost V 4 bases and J 1 base; bases outside gene matches: 7. CDR3 length: 15 residues. Germline V CDR1 and CDR2: MNHEY, SMNVEV (reference sequence). The CDR3 nucleotides are TGTGCCAGCAGTTCCCTCGACAGGGCTTCCTACGAGCAGTACTTC. As protein: CASSSLDRASYEQYF.

In its sample, this clonotype was seen a few times. The rearrangement links TRBV28 to TRBJ2-7; no firm D call. The germline CDR1 and CDR2 sequences are MDHEN and SYDVKM. CDR3 size: 12 residues. Trimming removed 5 bases from V and 6 bases from J, with 11 bases in between. The CDR3 sequence is CASSENIGEQYV. The CDR3 nucleotides read TGTGCCAGCAGTGAAAACATAGGCGAGCAGTACGTC.